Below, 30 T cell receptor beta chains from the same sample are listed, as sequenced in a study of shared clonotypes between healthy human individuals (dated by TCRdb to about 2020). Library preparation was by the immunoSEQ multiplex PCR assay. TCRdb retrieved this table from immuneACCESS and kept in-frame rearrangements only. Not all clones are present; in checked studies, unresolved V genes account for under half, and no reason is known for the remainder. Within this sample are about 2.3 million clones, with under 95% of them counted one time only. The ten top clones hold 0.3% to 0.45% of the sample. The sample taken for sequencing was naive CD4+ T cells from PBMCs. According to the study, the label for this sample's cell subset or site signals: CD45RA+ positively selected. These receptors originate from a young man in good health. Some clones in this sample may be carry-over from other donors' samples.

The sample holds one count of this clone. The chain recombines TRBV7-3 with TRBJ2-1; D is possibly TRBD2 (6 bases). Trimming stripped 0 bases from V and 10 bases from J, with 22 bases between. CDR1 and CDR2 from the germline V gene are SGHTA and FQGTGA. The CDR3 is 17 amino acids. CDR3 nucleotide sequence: TGTGCCAGCAGCTTAACTCCTTTCCGGGACTCCCGGAAGGAGCAGTTCTTC. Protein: CASSLTPFRDSRKEQFF.

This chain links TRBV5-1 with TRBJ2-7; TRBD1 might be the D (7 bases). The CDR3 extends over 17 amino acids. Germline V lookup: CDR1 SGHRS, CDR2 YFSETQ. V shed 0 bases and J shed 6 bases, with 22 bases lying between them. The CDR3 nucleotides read TGCGCCAGCAGCTTGGAAATGACGGCAGGGGGGTATTCCGAGCAGTACTTC. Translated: CASSLEMTAGGYSEQYF.

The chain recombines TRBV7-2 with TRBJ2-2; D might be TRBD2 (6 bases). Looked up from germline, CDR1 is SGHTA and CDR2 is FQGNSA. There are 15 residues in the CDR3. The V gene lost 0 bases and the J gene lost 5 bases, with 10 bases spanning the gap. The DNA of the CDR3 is TGTGCCAGCAGCTTAGCGAGGAGCGGGACCGGGGAGCTGTTTTTT. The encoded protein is CASSLARSGTGELFF. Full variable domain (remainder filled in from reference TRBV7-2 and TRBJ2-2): GAGVSQSPSNKVTEKGKDVELRCDPISGHTALYWYRQSLGQGLEFLIYFQGNSAPDKSGLPSDRFSAERTGGSVSTLTIQRTQQEDSAVYLCASSLARSGTGELFFGEGSRLTVL.

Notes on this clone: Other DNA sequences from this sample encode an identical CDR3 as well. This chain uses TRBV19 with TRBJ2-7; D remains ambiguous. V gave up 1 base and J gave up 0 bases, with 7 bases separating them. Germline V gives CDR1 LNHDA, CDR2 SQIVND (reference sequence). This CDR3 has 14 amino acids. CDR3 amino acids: CASSIAGSSYEQYF. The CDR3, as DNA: TGTGCCAGTAGTATAGCCGGCAGCTCCTACGAGCAGTACTTC.

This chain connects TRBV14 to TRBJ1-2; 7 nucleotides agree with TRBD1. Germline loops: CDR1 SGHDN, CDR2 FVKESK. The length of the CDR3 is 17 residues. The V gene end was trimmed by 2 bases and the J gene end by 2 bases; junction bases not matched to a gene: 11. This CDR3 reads CASSQLTGRGGNYGYTF. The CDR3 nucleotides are TGTGCCAGCAGCCAACTTACAGGGCGAGGGGGCAACTATGGCTACACCTTC.

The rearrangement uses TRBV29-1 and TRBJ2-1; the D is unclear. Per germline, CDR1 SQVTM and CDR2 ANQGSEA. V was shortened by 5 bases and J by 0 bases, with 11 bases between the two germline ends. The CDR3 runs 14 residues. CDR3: CSVSPKDSYNEQFF. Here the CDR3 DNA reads TGCAGCGTTTCACCGAAGGACTCCTACAATGAGCAGTTCTTC.

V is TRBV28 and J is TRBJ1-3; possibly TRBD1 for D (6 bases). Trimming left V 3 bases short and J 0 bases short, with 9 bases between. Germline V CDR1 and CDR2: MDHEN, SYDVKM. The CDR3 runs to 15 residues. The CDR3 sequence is CASSLGQVSGNTIYF. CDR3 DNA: TGTGCCAGCAGTTTGGGACAAGTCTCTGGAAACACCATATATTTT. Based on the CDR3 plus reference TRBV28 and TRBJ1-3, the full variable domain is DVKVTQSSRYLVKRTGEKVFLECVQDMDHENMFWYRQDPGLGLRLIYFSYDVKMKEKGDIPEGYSVSREKKERFSLILESASTNQTSMYLCASSLGQVSGNTIYFGEGSWLTVV.

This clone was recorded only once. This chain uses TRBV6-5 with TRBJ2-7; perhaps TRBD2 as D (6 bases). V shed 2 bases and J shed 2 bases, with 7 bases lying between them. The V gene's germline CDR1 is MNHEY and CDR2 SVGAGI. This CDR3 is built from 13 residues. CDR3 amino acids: CASSYAGTYEQYF. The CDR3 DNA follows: TGTGCCAGCAGTTACGCGGGAACCTACGAGCAGTACTTC.

The CDR3 sequence: CASSLGDRGLNEKLFF. The CDR3 DNA follows: TGTGCCAGCAGCTTGGGGGACAGGGGCCTTAATGAAAAACTGTTTTTT. The chain joins TRBV5-4 to TRBJ1-4; 10 bases align to TRBD1. Germline lookup yields CDR1 SGHNT and CDR2 YYREEE (reference sequence). CDR3 length equals 16 residues. Trimming at V came to 0 bases and at J to 4 bases, leaving 3 bases not matched to a gene.

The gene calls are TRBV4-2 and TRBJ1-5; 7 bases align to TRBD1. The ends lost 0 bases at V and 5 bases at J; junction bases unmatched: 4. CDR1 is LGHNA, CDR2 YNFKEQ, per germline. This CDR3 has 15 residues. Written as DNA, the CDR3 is TGTGCCAGCAGCCAAGAAGGTCAGGGGGATCAGCCCCAGCATTTT. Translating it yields CASSQEGQGDQPQHF.

The CDR3 here is CASSKQWQGYSTDTQYF. CDR3 nucleotides: TGCGCCAGCAGCAAGCAATGGCAGGGGTATAGCACAGATACGCAGTATTTT. This rearrangement joins TRBV5-1 to TRBJ2-3, with D tentatively TRBD1 (6 bases). CDR1 is SGHRS, CDR2 YFSETQ, per germline. The CDR3 is 17 amino acids. Trimming pared 4 bases from V and 0 bases from J, leaving 18 bases between.

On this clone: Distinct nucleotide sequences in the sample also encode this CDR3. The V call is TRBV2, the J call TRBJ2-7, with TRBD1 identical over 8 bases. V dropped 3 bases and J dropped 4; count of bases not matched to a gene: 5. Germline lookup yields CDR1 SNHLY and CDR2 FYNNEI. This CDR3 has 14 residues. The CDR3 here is CASSEQGAGYEQYF. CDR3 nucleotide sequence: TGTGCCAGCAGTGAGCAGGGGGCAGGGTACGAGCAGTACTTC.

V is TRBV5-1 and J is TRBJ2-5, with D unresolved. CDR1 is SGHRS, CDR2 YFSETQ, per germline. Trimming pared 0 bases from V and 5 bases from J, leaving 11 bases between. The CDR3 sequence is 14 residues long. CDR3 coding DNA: TGCGCCAGCAGCTTGGGAGGATGGGGTGAGACCCAGTACTTC. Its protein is CASSLGGWGETQYF. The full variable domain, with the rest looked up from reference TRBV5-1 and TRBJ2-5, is KAGVTQTPRYLIKTRGQQVTLSCSPISGHRSVSWYQQTPGQGLQFLFEYFSETQRNKGNFPGRFSGRQFSNSRSEMNVSTLELGDSALYLCASSLGGWGETQYFGPGTRLLVL.

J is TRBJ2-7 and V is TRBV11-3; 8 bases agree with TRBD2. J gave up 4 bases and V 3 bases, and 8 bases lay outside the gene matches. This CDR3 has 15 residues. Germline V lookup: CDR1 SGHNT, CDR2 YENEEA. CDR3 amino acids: CASSFLAGGGYEQYF. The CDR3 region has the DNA TGTGCCAGCAGCTTTCTGGCGGGAGGAGGATACGAGCAGTACTTC.

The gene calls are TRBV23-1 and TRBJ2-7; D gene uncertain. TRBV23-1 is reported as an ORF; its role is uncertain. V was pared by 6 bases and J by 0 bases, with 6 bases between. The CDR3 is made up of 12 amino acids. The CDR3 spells CASRGGSYEQYF. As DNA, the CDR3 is TGCGCCAGCAGGGGTGGCTCCTACGAGCAGTACTTC.

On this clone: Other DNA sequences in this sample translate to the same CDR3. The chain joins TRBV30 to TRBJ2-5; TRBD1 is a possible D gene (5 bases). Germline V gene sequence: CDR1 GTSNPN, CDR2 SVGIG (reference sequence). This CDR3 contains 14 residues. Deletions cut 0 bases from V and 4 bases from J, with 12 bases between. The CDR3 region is CAWSVQAGGETQYF. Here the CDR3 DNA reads TGTGCCTGGAGTGTACAGGCAGGTGGAGAGACCCAGTACTTC. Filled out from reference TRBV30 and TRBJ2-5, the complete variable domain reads SQTIHQWPATLVQPVGSPLSLECTVEGTSNPNLYWYRQAAGRGLQLLFYSVGIGQISSEVPQNLSASRPQDRQFILSSKKLLLSDSGFYLCAWSVQAGGETQYFGPGTRLLVL.

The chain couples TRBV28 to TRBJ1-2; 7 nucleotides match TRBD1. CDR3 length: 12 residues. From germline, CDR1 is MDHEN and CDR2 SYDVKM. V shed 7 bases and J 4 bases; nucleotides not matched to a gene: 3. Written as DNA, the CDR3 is TGTGCCAGCACGAACAGGGGCTATGGCTACACCTTC. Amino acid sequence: CASTNRGYGYTF.

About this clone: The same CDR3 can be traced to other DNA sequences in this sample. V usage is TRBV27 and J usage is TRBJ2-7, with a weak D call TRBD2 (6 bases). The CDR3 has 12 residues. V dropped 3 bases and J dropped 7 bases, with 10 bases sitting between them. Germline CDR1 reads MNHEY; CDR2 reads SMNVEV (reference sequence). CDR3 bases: TGTGCCAGCAGTTTTAGCGGAGGAGAGCAGTACTTC. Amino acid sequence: CASSFSGGEQYF.

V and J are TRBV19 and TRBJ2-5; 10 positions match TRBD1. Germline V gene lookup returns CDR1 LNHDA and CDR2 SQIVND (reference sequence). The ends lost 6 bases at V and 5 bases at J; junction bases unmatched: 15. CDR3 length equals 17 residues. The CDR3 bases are TGTGCCAGTAGCCGACTCCGGAGGGACAGGGGCGCGGAGACCCAGTACTTC. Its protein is CASSRLRRDRGAETQYF.

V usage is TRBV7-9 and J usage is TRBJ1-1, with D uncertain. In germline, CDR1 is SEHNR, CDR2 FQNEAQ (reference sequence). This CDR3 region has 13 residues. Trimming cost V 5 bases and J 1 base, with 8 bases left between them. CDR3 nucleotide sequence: TGTGCCAGCAGCCAAGGGCGGAACACTGAAGCTTTCTTT. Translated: CASSQGRNTEAFF.

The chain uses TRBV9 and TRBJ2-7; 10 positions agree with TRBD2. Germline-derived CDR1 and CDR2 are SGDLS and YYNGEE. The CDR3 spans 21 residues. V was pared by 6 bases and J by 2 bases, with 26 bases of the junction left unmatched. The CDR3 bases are TGTGCCAGCACCCGAGCGGGCAGGGGTCTATACATAGCGGGAGGAACCTACGAGCAGTACTTC. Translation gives CASTRAGRGLYIAGGTYEQYF.

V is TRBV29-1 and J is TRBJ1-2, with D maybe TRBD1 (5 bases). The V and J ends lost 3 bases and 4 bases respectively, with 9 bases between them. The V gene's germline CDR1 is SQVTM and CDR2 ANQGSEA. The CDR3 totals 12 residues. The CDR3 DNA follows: TGCAGCGTTGACCGGCAGGGCTATGGCTACACCTTC. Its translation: CSVDRQGYGYTF.

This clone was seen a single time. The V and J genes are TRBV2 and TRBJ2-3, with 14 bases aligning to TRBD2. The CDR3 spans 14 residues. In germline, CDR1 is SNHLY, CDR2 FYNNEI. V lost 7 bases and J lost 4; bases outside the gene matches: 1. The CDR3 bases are TGTGCCAGCAAGGGACTAGCGGGGGCAGATACGCAGTATTTT. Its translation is CASKGLAGADTQYF. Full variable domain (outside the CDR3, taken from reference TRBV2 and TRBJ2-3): EPEVTQTPSHQVTQMGQEVILRCVPISNHLYFYWYRQILGQKVEFLVSFYNNEISEKSEIFDDQFSVERPDGSNFTLKIRSTKLEDSAMYFCASKGLAGADTQYFGPGTRLTVL.

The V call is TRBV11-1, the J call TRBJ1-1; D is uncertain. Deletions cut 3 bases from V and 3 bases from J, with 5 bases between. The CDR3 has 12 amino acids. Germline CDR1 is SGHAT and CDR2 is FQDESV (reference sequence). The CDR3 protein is CASSLSDTEAFF. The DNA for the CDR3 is TGTGCCAGCAGCTTGTCGGACACTGAAGCTTTCTTT.

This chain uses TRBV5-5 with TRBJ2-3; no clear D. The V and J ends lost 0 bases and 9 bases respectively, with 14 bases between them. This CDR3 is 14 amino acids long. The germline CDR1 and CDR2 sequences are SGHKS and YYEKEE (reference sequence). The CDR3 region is CASSLGGPEVTQYF. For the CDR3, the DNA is TGTGCCAGCAGCTTGGGAGGCCCTGAGGTCACGCAGTATTTT.

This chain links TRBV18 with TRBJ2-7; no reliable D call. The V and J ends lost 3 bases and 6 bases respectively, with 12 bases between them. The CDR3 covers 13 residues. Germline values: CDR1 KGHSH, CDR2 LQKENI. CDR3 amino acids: CASSPSLQAEQYF. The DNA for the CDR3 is TGTGCCAGCTCACCTTCCCTTCAGGCCGAGCAGTACTTC.

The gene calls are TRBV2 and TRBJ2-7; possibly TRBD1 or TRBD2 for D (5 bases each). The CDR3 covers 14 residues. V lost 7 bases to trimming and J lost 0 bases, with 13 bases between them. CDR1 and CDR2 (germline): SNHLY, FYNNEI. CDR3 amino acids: CASNPGTVSYEQYF. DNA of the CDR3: TGTGCCAGCAACCCCGGGACGGTCTCCTACGAGCAGTACTTC.

The CDR3 nucleotides are TGCGCCAGCAAATCACCCTCTGGGGCCAACGTCCTGACTTTC. This translates into CASKSPSGANVLTF. The chain carries TRBV5-1 and TRBJ2-6; D not certain. From germline, CDR1 is SGHRS and CDR2 YFSETQ. The CDR3 consists of 14 residues. V lost 6 bases and J 0 bases, leaving 7 bases between the germline ends.

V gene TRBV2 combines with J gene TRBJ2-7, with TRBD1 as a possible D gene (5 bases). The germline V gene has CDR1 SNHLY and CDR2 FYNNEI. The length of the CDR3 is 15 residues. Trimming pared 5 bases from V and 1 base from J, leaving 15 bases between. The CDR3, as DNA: TGTGCCAGCAGTCCACCGACAGATCGATCCTACGAGCAGTACTTC. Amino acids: CASSPPTDRSYEQYF.

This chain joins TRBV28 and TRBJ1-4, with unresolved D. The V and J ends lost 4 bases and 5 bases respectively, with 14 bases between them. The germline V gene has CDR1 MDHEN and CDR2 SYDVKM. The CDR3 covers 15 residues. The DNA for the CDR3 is TGTGCCAGCAGTTACCCGAGGAGGGAAAATGAAAAACTGTTTTTT. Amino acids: CASSYPRRENEKLFF. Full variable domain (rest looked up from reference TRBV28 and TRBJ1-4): DVKVTQSSRYLVKRTGEKVFLECVQDMDHENMFWYRQDPGLGLRLIYFSYDVKMKEKGDIPEGYSVSREKKERFSLILESASTNQTSMYLCASSYPRRENEKLFFGSGTQLSVL.